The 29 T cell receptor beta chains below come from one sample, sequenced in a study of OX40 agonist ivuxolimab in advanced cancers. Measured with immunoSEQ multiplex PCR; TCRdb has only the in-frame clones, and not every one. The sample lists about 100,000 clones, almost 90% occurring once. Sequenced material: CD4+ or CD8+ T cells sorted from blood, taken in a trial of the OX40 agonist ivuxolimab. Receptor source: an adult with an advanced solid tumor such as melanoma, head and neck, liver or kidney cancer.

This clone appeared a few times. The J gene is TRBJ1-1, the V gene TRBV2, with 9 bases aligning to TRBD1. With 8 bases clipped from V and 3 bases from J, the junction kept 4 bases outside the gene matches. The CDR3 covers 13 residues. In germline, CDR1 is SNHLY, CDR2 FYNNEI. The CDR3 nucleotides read TGTGCCAGCCACAGGGGGCCGGACACTGAAGCTTTCTTT. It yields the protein CASHRGPDTEAFF.

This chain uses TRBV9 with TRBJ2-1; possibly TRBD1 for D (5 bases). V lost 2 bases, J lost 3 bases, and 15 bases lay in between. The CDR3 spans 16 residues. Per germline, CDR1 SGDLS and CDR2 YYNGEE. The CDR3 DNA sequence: TGTGCCAGCAGCGTCGACTCAGGGTCTCTCTACAATGAGCAGTTCTTC. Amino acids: CASSVDSGSLYNEQFF.

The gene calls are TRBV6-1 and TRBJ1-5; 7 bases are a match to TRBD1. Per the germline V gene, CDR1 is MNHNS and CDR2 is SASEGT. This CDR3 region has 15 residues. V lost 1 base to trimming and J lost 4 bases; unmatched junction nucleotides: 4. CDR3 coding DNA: TGTGCCAGCAGTGAAGGGTCAGGGGGGAATCAGCCCCAGCATTTT. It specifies CASSEGSGGNQPQHF.

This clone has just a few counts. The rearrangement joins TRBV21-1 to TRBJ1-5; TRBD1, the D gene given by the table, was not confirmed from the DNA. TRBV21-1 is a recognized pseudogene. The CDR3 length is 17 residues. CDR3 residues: CASSGSCAVPFNQPQHF. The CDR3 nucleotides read TGTGCCAGCAGCGGTTCTTGTGCAGTACCCTTTAATCAGCCCCAGCATTTT.

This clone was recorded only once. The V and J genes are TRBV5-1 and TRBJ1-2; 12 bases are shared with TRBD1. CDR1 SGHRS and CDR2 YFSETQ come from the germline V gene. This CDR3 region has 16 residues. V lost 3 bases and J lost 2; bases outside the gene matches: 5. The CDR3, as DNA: TGCGCCAGCAGCTACGGGACAGGGGGCGCAAACTATGGCTACACCTTC. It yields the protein CASSYGTGGANYGYTF.

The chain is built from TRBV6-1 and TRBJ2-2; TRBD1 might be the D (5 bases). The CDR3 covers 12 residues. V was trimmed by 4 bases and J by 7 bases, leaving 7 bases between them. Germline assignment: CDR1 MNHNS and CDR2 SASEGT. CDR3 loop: CASSVGHGELFF. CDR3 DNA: TGTGCCAGCAGTGTGGGGCACGGGGAGCTGTTTTTT.

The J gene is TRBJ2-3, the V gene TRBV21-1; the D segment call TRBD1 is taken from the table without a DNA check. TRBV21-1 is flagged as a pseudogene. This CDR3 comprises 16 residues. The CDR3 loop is CASSKNRTGLSDTQYF. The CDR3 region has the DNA TGTGCCAGCAGCAAAAACCGGACAGGGTTATCAGATACGCAGTATTTT.

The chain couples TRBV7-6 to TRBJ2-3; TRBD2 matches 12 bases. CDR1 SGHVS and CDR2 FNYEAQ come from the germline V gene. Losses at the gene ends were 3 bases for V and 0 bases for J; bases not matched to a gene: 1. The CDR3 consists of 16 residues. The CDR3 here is CASSLLAGGSTDTQYF. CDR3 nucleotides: TGTGCCAGCAGCTTGCTAGCGGGGGGGAGCACAGATACGCAGTATTTT.

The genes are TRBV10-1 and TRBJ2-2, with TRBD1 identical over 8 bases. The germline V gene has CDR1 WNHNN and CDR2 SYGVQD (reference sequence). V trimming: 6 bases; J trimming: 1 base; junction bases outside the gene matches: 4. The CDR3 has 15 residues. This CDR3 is CASSPGTGNTGELFF. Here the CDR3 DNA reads TGCGCCAGCAGCCCCGGGACAGGGAACACCGGGGAGCTGTTTTTT.

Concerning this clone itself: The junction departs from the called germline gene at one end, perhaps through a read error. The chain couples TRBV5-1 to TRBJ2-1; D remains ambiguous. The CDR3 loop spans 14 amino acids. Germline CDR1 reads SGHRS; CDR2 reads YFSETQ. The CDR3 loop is CASSLGASFNEQFF. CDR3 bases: TGCGCCAGCAGCTTGGGGGCGTCCTTCAATGAGCAGTTCTTC. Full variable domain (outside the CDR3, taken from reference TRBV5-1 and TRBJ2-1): KAGVTQTPRYLIKTRGQQVTLSCSPISGHRSVSWYQQTPGQGLQFLFEYFSETQRNKGNFPGRFSGRQFSNSRSEMNVSTLELGDSALYLCASSLGASFNEQFFGPGTRLTVL.

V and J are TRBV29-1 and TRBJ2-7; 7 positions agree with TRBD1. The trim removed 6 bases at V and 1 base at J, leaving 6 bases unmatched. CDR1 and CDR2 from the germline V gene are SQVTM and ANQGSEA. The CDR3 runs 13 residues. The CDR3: CSVGPGGSYEQYF. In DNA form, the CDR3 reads TGCAGCGTGGGGCCAGGGGGTTCCTACGAGCAGTACTTC.

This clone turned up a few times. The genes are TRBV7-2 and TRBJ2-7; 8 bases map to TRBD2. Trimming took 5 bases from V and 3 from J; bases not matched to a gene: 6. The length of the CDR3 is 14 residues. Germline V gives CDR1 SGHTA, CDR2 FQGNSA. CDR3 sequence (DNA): TGTGCCAGCAGCCGGAGCGGGGGCGGCTACGAGCAGTACTTC. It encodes CASSRSGGGYEQYF.

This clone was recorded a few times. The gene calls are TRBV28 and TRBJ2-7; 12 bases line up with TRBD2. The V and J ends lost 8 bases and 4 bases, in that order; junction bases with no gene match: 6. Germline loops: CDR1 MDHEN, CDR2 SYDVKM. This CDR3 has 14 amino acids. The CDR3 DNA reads TGTGCCAGCCGACTAGCGGGAGACCGGTACGAGCAGTACTTC. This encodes CASRLAGDRYEQYF.

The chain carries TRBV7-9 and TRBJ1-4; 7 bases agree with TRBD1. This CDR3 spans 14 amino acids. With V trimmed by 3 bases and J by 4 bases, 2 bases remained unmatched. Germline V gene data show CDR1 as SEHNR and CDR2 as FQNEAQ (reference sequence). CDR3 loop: CASSLTGNNEKLFF. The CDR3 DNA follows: TGTGCCAGCAGCTTGACAGGGAATAATGAAAAACTGTTTTTT.

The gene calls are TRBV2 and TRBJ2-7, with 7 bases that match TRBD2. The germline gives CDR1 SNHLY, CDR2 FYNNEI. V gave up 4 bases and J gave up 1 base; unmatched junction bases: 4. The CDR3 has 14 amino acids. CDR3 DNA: TGTGCCAGCAGTGTTTCGGGGGGATCCTACGAGCAGTACTTC. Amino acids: CASSVSGGSYEQYF.

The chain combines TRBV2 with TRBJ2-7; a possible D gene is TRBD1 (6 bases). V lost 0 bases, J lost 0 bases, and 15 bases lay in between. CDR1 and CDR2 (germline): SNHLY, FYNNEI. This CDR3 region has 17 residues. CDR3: CASSEALIRGSSYEQYF. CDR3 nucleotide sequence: TGTGCCAGCAGTGAAGCGCTTATTAGGGGGAGCTCCTACGAGCAGTACTTC.

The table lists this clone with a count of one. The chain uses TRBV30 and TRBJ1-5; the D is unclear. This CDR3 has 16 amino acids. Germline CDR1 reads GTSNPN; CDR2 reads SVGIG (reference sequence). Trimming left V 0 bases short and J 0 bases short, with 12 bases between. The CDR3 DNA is TGTGCCTGGAGTGTAAAAGGTCCGATTAGCAATCAGCCCCAGCATTTT. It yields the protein CAWSVKGPISNQPQHF. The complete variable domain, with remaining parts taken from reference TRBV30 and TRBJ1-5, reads SQTIHQWPATLVQPVGSPLSLECTVEGTSNPNLYWYRQAAGRGLQLLFYSVGIGQISSEVPQNLSASRPQDRQFILSSKKLLLSDSGFYLCAWSVKGPISNQPQHFGDGTRLSIL.

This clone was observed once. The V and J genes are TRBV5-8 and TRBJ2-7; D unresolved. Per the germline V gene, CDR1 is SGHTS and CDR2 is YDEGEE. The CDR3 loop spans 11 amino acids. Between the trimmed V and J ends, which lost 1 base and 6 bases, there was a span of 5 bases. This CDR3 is CASSLWGEQYF. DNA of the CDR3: TGTGCCAGCAGCTTGTGGGGCGAGCAGTACTTC.

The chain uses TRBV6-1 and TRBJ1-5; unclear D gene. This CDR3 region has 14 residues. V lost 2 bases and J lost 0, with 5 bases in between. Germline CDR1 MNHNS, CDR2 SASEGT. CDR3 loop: CASSERYSNQPQHF. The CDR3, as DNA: TGTGCCAGCAGTGAACGCTATAGCAATCAGCCCCAGCATTTT.

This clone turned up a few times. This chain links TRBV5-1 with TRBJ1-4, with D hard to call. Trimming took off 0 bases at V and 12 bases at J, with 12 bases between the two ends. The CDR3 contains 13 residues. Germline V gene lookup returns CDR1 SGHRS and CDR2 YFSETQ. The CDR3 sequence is CASSLAVATQLFF. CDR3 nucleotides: TGCGCCAGCAGCTTGGCCGTGGCAACCCAACTGTTTTTT.

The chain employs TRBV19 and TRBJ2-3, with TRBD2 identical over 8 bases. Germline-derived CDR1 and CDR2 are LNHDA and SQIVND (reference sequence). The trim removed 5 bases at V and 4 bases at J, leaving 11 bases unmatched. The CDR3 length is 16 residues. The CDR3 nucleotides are TGTGCCAGTAGTGACGGGAGGGGAAGGTTGGCAGATACGCAGTATTTT. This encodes CASSDGRGRLADTQYF.

Here the CDR3 reads CASRTFTGTSPRGGYNEQFF. The CDR3 bases are TGTGCCAGCAGGACATTTACCGGGACTAGCCCCCGGGGGGGCTACAATGAGCAGTTCTTC. The rearrangement links TRBV27 to TRBJ2-1, with 9 bases aligning to TRBD2. Germline-derived CDR1 and CDR2 are MNHEY and SMNVEV (reference sequence). The CDR3 runs to 20 residues. V trimming: 6 bases; J trimming: 3 bases; junction bases outside the gene matches: 21.

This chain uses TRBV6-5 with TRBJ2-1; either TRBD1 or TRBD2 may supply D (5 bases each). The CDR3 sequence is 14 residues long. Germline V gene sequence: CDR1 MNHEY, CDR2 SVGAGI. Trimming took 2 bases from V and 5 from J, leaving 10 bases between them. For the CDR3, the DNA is TGTGCCAGCAGTTACGGGACCAAGCACAATGAGCAGTTCTTC. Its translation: CASSYGTKHNEQFF.

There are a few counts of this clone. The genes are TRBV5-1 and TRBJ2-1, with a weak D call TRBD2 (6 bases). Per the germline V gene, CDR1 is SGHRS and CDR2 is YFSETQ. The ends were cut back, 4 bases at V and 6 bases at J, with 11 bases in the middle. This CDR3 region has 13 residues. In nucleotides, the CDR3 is TGCGCCAGCAGCGAGGGACTTGGCAATGAGCAGTTCTTC. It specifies CASSEGLGNEQFF. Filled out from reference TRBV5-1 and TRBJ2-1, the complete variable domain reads KAGVTQTPRYLIKTRGQQVTLSCSPISGHRSVSWYQQTPGQGLQFLFEYFSETQRNKGNFPGRFSGRQFSNSRSEMNVSTLELGDSALYLCASSEGLGNEQFFGPGTRLTVL.

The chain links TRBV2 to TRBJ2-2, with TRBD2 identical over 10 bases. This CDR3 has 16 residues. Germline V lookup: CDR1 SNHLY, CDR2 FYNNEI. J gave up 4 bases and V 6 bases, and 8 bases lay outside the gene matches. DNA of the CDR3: TGTGCCAGCAGGGAACTAGCGGGGAGAGCCACCGGGGAGCTGTTTTTT. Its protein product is CASRELAGRATGELFF.

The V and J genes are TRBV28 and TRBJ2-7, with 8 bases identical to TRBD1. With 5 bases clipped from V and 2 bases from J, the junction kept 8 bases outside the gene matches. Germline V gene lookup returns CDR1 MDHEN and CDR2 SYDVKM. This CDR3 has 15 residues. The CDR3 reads CASSTRGQATYEQYF. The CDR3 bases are TGTGCCAGCAGTACGAGGGGACAGGCAACCTACGAGCAGTACTTC.

DNA of the CDR3: TGTGCCAGCAGCTACAGGGTAAGGTCCTACAATGAGCAGTTCTTC. It encodes CASSYRVRSYNEQFF. The gene calls are TRBV27 and TRBJ2-1, with D possibly TRBD1 on 6 matching bases. From germline, CDR1 is MNHEY and CDR2 SMNVEV (reference sequence). The CDR3 has 15 residues. V dropped 6 bases and J dropped 1 base, with 13 bases sitting between them.

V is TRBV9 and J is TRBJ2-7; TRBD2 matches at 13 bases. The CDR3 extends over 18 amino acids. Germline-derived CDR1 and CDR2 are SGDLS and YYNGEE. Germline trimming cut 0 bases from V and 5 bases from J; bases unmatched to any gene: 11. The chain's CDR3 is CASSVGVLAGGLANEQYF. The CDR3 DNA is TGTGCCAGCAGCGTAGGTGTACTAGCGGGAGGGCTGGCCAACGAGCAGTACTTC.

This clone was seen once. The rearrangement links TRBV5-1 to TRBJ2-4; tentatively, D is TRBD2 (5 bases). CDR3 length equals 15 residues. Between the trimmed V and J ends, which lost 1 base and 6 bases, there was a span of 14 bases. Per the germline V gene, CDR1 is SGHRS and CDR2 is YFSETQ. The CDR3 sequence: CASSLSGVGGNIQYF. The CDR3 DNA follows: TGCGCCAGCAGCTTGTCCGGGGTCGGCGGAAACATTCAGTACTTC.